These 8 T cell receptor beta chains share one sample of origin, sequenced in a study of T cell changes during pregnancy in multiple sclerosis. Libraries were prepared by immunoSEQ multiplex PCR; TCRdb keeps only in-frame clonotypes and omits some of them. The sample has some 38,000 clones, more than 75% seen once; the top ten hold around 0.7%. This sample comprised CD4+ T cells from peripheral blood mononuclear cells, obtained in the second trimester of pregnancy. These receptors all stem from a female donor in good health, enrolled as a control in a pregnancy study.

This chain joins TRBV7-6 and TRBJ1-3, with a tentative D call TRBD1 (5 bases). CDR3 length: 16 residues. Germline lookup yields CDR1 SGHVS and CDR2 FNYEAQ. Trimming left V 1 base short and J 8 bases short, with 18 bases between. The CDR3 DNA reads as TGTGCCAGCAGCTTAGGGACACAGTTAACCTGGGACACCATATATTTT. Protein sequence: CASSLGTQLTWDTIYF.

This clone turned up a few times. This sequence joins TRBV29-1 and TRBJ1-2; D possibly corresponds to TRBD1 (6 bases). The CDR3 loop spans 13 amino acids. The germline V gene encodes CDR1 SQVTM and CDR2 ANQGSEA. V lost 0 bases and J lost 6, with 11 bases in between. CDR3 DNA: TGCAGCGTTGAAGATCCAAACAGGGATGGCTACACCTTC. This translates into CSVEDPNRDGYTF.

The chain has TRBV7-2 and TRBJ1-4, with TRBD1 identical over 10 bases. The junction had 6 bases not matched to a gene; V was cut back by 6 bases and J by 8 bases. CDR1 and CDR2 from the germline V gene are SGHTA and FQGNSA. This CDR3 region has 14 residues. The CDR3 sequence is CASSSGQGGEKLFF. CDR3 DNA sequence: TGTGCCAGCAGTTCAGGACAGGGGGGCGAAAAACTGTTTTTT.

V is TRBV18 and J is TRBJ2-3, with 9 nucleotides matching TRBD2. The germline V gene has CDR1 KGHSH and CDR2 LQKENI. The CDR3 contains 17 residues. Trimming took 4 bases from V and 0 from J; bases not matched to a gene: 8. CDR3 coding DNA: TGTGCCAGCTCACTAGGTAGCGGGGGAGCCAGCACAGATACGCAGTATTTT. Translated, it gives CASSLGSGGASTDTQYF.

The genes are TRBV5-1 and TRBJ1-4, with no clear D. Trimming took 0 bases from V and 8 from J, leaving 11 bases between them. The CDR3 sequence is 14 residues long. CDR1 and CDR2 (germline): SGHRS, YFSETQ. The CDR3 sequence is CASSLAGKGEKLFF. CDR3 sequence (DNA): TGCGCCAGCAGCTTGGCCGGGAAAGGAGAAAAACTGTTTTTT.

This clone has only one observation. This chain uses TRBV7-9 with TRBJ2-5; TRBD2 is a possible D gene (5 bases). With 2 bases removed from V and 5 bases from J, the gap between germline ends came to 15 bases. Germline CDR1 SEHNR, CDR2 FQNEAQ (reference sequence). The CDR3 has 15 amino acids. The CDR3 nucleotides read TGTGCCAGCAGCTTAAGTGCCCGGAGGTGGGAGACCCAGTACTTC. Protein product: CASSLSARRWETQYF.

In regard to this clone: Other DNA sequences of this sample code for an identical CDR3. The V call is TRBV28, the J call TRBJ2-2; the match to TRBD1 covers 7 bases. The germline gives CDR1 MDHEN, CDR2 SYDVKM. V lost 7 bases to trimming and J lost 0 bases; unmatched junction nucleotides: 2. The CDR3 sequence is 14 residues long. Written as DNA, the CDR3 is TGTGCCAGCACGGGGACAGCGAACACCGGGGAGCTGTTTTTT. Encoded protein: CASTGTANTGELFF. The full variable domain, its missing parts supplied by reference TRBV28 and TRBJ2-2, is DVKVTQSSRYLVKRTGEKVFLECVQDMDHENMFWYRQDPGLGLRLIYFSYDVKMKEKGDIPEGYSVSREKKERFSLILESASTNQTSMYLCASTGTANTGELFFGEGSRLTVL.

The chain carries TRBV27 and TRBJ2-1, with a possible D match to TRBD2 (6 bases). Trimming took off 4 bases at V and 0 bases at J, with 7 bases between the two ends. Germline-derived CDR1 and CDR2 are MNHEY and SMNVEV (reference sequence). The CDR3 consists of 14 residues. CDR3 DNA: TGTGCCAGCAGTTCCGGGGGCTCCTACAATGAGCAGTTCTTC. This encodes CASSSGGSYNEQFF.